This T cell receptor beta chain was documented in a study of T cell responses to AZD1222 COVID-19 vaccine. Concerning this clone itself: No antigen is known for it.

Doses given second, at about 4 or about 12 weeks, were pooled. Profiled with immunoSEQ multiplex PCR; TCRdb holds only in-frame clones, not every one. The sample holds roughly 110,000 clones; around 91% are singletons and the top ten take 7% to 9%. Regarding the study as a whole: Donors skewed white British and female; clonal diversity was possibly underestimated. Increased Spike-specific TCR breadth and depth were observed after two AZD1222 doses. Seropositive AZD1222 recipients at baseline numbered only five to seven.

J gave up 4 bases and V 4 bases, and 6 bases lay outside the gene matches. There are 13 residues in the CDR3. CDR1 and CDR2 from the germline V gene are SQVTM and ANQGSEA. The source of this sequence is an adult who received the AZD1222 COVID-19 vaccine. This chain joins TRBV29-1 and TRBJ1-2, with 7 bases lining up with TRBD1. The sample was peripheral blood, taken 28 days after the second AZD1222 dose. Written as DNA, the CDR3 is TGCAGCGTTGTTGACAGGGCGAGCTATGGCTACACCTTC. Amino acid sequence: CSVVDRASYGYTF.